The 26 T cell receptor beta chains listed next were all sequenced from one sample in a study of blood T cell repertoires in COVID-19 (dated by TCRdb to between 2020 and 2021). Libraries came from the immunoSEQ multiplex PCR assay. TCRdb retrieved this table from immuneACCESS and kept in-frame rearrangements only. Not all clones are present; in checked studies, unresolved V genes account for under half, and no reason is known for the remainder. The sample table lists 150,000 to 180,000 clones, 80% to 90% of them with a count of one. The ten largest clones represent around 7.7% of the sample. The specimen sequenced was PBMCs or T cells enriched from blood (not recorded which). The receptor set was obtained from a middle-aged man who had recovered from COVID-19.

The V call is TRBV7-9, the J call TRBJ1-2; D gene unclear. This CDR3 has 13 amino acids. Germline assignment: CDR1 SEHNR and CDR2 FQNEAQ (reference sequence). V lost 2 bases and J lost 4, with 8 bases in between. The CDR3 spells CASSLSGIYGYTF. As DNA, the CDR3 is TGTGCCAGCAGCTTATCAGGCATCTATGGCTACACCTTC.

V usage is TRBV5-1 and J usage is TRBJ2-5; TRBD1 matches at 7 bases. Germline V gene sequence: CDR1 SGHRS, CDR2 YFSETQ. V lost 0 bases and J lost 3; bases outside the gene matches: 5. CDR3 length equals 15 residues. CDR3 sequence (DNA): TGCGCCAGCAGCTTGGCGCCTGGGACAGAAGAGACCCAGTACTTC. Translated: CASSLAPGTEETQYF.

The rearrangement joins TRBV3-1 (or the pseudogene TRBV3-2) to TRBJ1-5; D perhaps matches TRBD1 (5 bases). The CDR3 is 14 amino acids. Germline lookup yields CDR1 LGHDT and CDR2 YNNKEL (reference sequence). Trimming pared 1 base from V and 6 bases from J, leaving 10 bases between. CDR3 coding DNA: TGTGCCAGCAGCCAAGCCCAGGGAAGTCAGCCCCAGCATTTT. It yields the protein CASSQAQGSQPQHF.

The table lists this clone with a few counts. The junction departs from the called germline gene at one end, perhaps through a read error. This chain connects TRBV29-1 to TRBJ2-7; 8 bases match TRBD1. Germline V CDR1 and CDR2: SQVTM, ANQGSEA. This CDR3 region has 13 residues. The CDR3: CSVEGAGGAEQYF. CDR3 DNA sequence: TGCAGCGTGGAAGGGGCAGGGGGCGCGGAGCAGTACTTC.

Here the CDR3 reads CASSPLVAGNTIYF. Written as DNA, the CDR3 is TGTGCCAGCAGCCCCCTCGTAGCTGGAAACACCATATATTTT. The genes are TRBV3-1 (or the pseudogene TRBV3-2) and TRBJ1-3; D call uncertain. The ends were cut back, 4 bases at V and 2 bases at J, with 9 bases in the middle. The CDR3 consists of 14 residues. Germline CDR1 and CDR2: LGHDT and YNNKEL (reference sequence).

This clone occurred once. The J gene is TRBJ2-7, the V gene TRBV5-1; 12 bases are a match to TRBD2. The CDR3 has 13 residues. In germline, CDR1 is SGHRS, CDR2 YFSETQ. V was clipped by 7 bases and J by 3 bases; unmatched bases: 2. The CDR3 protein is CASQTSGGYEQYF. Here the CDR3 DNA reads TGCGCCAGCCAGACTAGCGGGGGCTACGAGCAGTACTTC.

The CDR3 here is CASSWHSSQGARGYTF. In nucleotides, the CDR3 is TGTGCCAGCAGTTGGCATTCCTCCCAGGGGGCGCGTGGCTACACCTTC. The chain is built from TRBV6-2 or TRBV6-3 and TRBJ1-2, with 8 bases that match TRBD1. CDR1 and CDR2 (germline): MNHEY, SVGEGT. J gave up 7 bases and V 4 bases, and 14 bases lay outside the gene matches. The CDR3 extends over 16 amino acids.

This clone was seen only a few times. J is TRBJ2-5 and V is TRBV5-1; tentatively, D is TRBD1 (6 bases). The CDR3 covers 12 residues. The V gene's germline CDR1 is SGHRS and CDR2 YFSETQ. Trimming left V 6 bases short and J 2 bases short, with 8 bases between. CDR3 sequence (DNA): TGCGCCAGCACCGGGACACAAGAGACCCAGTACTTC. Its translation: CASTGTQETQYF.

This chain links TRBV7-9 with TRBJ1-6; D not certain. This CDR3 is built from 13 residues. V lost 1 base to trimming and J lost 7 bases, with 5 bases between them. From germline, CDR1 is SEHNR and CDR2 FQNEAQ (reference sequence). The CDR3 DNA sequence: TGTGCCAGCAGCTTAGTGAGGAATTCACCCCTCCACTTT. Translating it yields CASSLVRNSPLHF.

This clone is labeled as large. This rearrangement joins TRBV6-2 or TRBV6-3 to TRBJ1-5, with D perhaps TRBD1 (6 bases). Germline CDR1 reads MNHEY; CDR2 reads SVGEGT. V lost 3 bases and J lost 6, with 9 bases in between. The CDR3 covers 13 residues. CDR3 nucleotide sequence: TGTGCCAGCAGTTATCAGGGGTCTCAGCCCCAGCATTTT. It specifies CASSYQGSQPQHF.

The chain is built from TRBV27 and TRBJ2-1; TRBD2 agrees at 13 bases. The germline CDR1 and CDR2 sequences are MNHEY and SMNVEV (reference sequence). Losses at the gene ends were 6 bases for V and 8 bases for J; bases not matched to a gene: 4. The CDR3 consists of 14 residues. The CDR3 is CASRLAGGPHEQFF. DNA for the CDR3: TGTGCCAGCAGACTAGCGGGGGGGCCCCATGAGCAGTTCTTC.

The chain has TRBV5-5 and TRBJ1-6, with D possibly matching TRBD1 (6 bases). Germline-derived CDR1 and CDR2 are SGHKS and YYEKEE (reference sequence). V was clipped by 0 bases and J by 6 bases, with 13 bases between them. The CDR3 spans 16 residues. CDR3 DNA: TGTGCCAGCAGCTTGGGGGCAGGGGCTGGTAATTCACCCCTCCACTTT. Amino acid sequence: CASSLGAGAGNSPLHF.

The chain couples TRBV12-5 to TRBJ2-7; D remains ambiguous. Germline V lookup: CDR1 LGHNT, CDR2 FRNRAP. The V gene lost 6 bases and the J gene lost 0 bases, with 6 bases spanning the gap. CDR3 length: 12 amino acids. DNA of the CDR3: TGTGCTAGTGGCCCAGGCTCCTACGAGCAGTACTTC. The encoded protein is CASGPGSYEQYF.

This chain connects TRBV7-3 to TRBJ2-2; TRBD1 matches at 8 bases. After removal of 5 bases from V and 4 bases from J, the junction contained 6 bases not matched to a gene. From germline, CDR1 is SGHTA and CDR2 FQGTGA. The CDR3 is 15 amino acids. CDR3 sequence reads: CASSPTGVSTGELFF. CDR3 nucleotides: TGTGCCAGCAGCCCGACAGGGGTTAGCACCGGGGAGCTGTTTTTT.

The chain recombines TRBV19 with TRBJ1-5; D gene unclear. The germline gives CDR1 LNHDA, CDR2 SQIVND (reference sequence). CDR3 length: 13 amino acids. V dropped 6 bases and J dropped 3 bases, with 9 bases sitting between them. The CDR3 sequence is CASRTRHNQPQHF. Here the CDR3 DNA reads TGTGCCAGTAGGACAAGACACAATCAGCCCCAGCATTTT. Looking up the rest from reference TRBV19 and TRBJ1-5 gives the full variable domain: DGGITQSPKYLFRKEGQNVTLSCEQNLNHDAMYWYRQDPGQGLRLIYYSQIVNDFQKGDIAEGYSVSREKKESFPLTVTSAQKNPTAFYLCASRTRHNQPQHFGDGTRLSIL.

The chain couples TRBV19 to TRBJ2-2; a weak D match, TRBD1 (5 bases). Trimming left V 3 bases short and J 4 bases short, with 21 bases between. The CDR3 runs to 18 residues. Germline-derived CDR1 and CDR2 are LNHDA and SQIVND (reference sequence). In nucleotides, the CDR3 is TGTGCCAGTAGTATTCTTGGAAAAGGGGCCTCCCTCACCGGGGAGCTGTTTTTT. This gives the protein CASSILGKGASLTGELFF.

The chain recombines TRBV2 with TRBJ1-5; 7 bases agree with TRBD1. Germline V gene data show CDR1 as SNHLY and CDR2 as FYNNEI. CDR3 length: 15 residues. J lost 0 bases, V lost 6 bases, and 5 bases had no gene match. The CDR3 coding sequence is TGTGCCAGCAGCCTAGACAGGGCTAGCAATCAGCCCCAGCATTTT. Encoded protein: CASSLDRASNQPQHF.

This chain links TRBV5-1 with TRBJ1-5; maybe TRBD1 (5 bases). The CDR3 runs to 13 residues. Germline V CDR1 and CDR2: SGHRS, YFSETQ. The V end lost 4 bases, the J end lost 4 bases, and 9 bases lay between the germline ends. CDR3 loop: CASSRGENQPQHF. CDR3 coding DNA: TGCGCCAGCAGCAGGGGTGAAAATCAGCCCCAGCATTTT.

The chain joins TRBV5-1 to TRBJ1-2; D gene unclear. The CDR3 consists of 14 residues. Germline V gene data show CDR1 as SGHRS and CDR2 as YFSETQ. The V and J ends lost 4 bases and 0 bases respectively, with 10 bases between them. In nucleotides, the CDR3 is TGCGCCAGCAGCCCGCAGGAACCTAACTATGGCTACACCTTC. It specifies CASSPQEPNYGYTF. The variable domain in full, with the rest retrieved from reference TRBV5-1 and TRBJ1-2, is KAGVTQTPRYLIKTRGQQVTLSCSPISGHRSVSWYQQTPGQGLQFLFEYFSETQRNKGNFPGRFSGRQFSNSRSEMNVSTLELGDSALYLCASSPQEPNYGYTFGSGTRLTVV.

This rearrangement joins TRBV6-5 to TRBJ1-6; no firm D call. Trimming removed 6 bases at V and 0 bases at J, with 9 bases between. Per the germline V gene, CDR1 is MNHEY and CDR2 is SVGAGI. The CDR3 has 15 residues. The CDR3 is CASRRTPSYNSPLHF. CDR3 DNA sequence: TGTGCCAGCAGACGTACACCCTCCTATAATTCACCCCTCCACTTT.

The chain joins TRBV19 to TRBJ1-5, with unresolved D. Trimming shortened V by 8 bases and J by 7 bases, and 6 bases separated the two germline ends. This CDR3 region has 10 residues. Germline loops: CDR1 LNHDA, CDR2 SQIVND (reference sequence). The CDR3 region is CASGGQPQHF. CDR3 in DNA: TGTGCCAGTGGAGGGCAGCCCCAGCATTTT.

The chain uses TRBV5-6 and TRBJ2-2, with a possible D match to TRBD2 (5 bases). V was cut by 4 bases and J by 0 bases, with 13 bases left in between. The CDR3 sequence is 16 residues long. From germline, CDR1 is SGHDT and CDR2 YYEEEE. CDR3: CASSDLTLANTGELFF. CDR3 sequence (DNA): TGTGCCAGCAGCGACCTGACACTAGCGAACACCGGGGAGCTGTTTTTT.

The genes are TRBV9 and TRBJ2-7; D is ambiguous. The CDR3 spans 13 residues. Trimming pared 0 bases from V and 5 bases from J, leaving 9 bases between. The germline gives CDR1 SGDLS, CDR2 YYNGEE. CDR3 amino acids: CASSVELRDEQYF. The DNA of the CDR3 is TGTGCCAGCAGCGTAGAACTACGGGACGAGCAGTACTTC.

The V call is TRBV30, the J call TRBJ2-1; 12 bases match TRBD2. CDR3 length equals 17 residues. CDR1 GTSNPN and CDR2 SVGIG come from the germline V gene (reference sequence). The junction had 16 bases not matched to a gene; V was cut back by 5 bases and J by 8 bases. This chain's CDR3 is CAWVQLRLAGGRDEQFF. In DNA, the CDR3 is TGTGCCTGGGTCCAATTAAGGCTAGCGGGGGGGCGGGATGAGCAGTTCTTC.

The chain is built from TRBV29-1 and TRBJ1-2; no clear D gene. Germline V gene data show CDR1 as SQVTM and CDR2 as ANQGSEA. V lost 3 bases to trimming and J lost 9 bases, with 11 bases between them. The CDR3 length is 11 residues. The CDR3 DNA is TGCAGCGTTGATAGAAATGGGCGCTACACCTTC. Protein: CSVDRNGRYTF.

The chain carries TRBV25-1 and TRBJ2-1; 9 positions agree with TRBD1. The trim removed 5 bases at V and 9 bases at J, leaving 2 bases unmatched. Germline V CDR1 and CDR2: MGHDK, SYGVNS. The CDR3 has 12 amino acids. The CDR3: CASSQDRGEQFF. Written as DNA, the CDR3 is TGTGCCAGCAGTCAGGACAGGGGTGAGCAGTTCTTC.